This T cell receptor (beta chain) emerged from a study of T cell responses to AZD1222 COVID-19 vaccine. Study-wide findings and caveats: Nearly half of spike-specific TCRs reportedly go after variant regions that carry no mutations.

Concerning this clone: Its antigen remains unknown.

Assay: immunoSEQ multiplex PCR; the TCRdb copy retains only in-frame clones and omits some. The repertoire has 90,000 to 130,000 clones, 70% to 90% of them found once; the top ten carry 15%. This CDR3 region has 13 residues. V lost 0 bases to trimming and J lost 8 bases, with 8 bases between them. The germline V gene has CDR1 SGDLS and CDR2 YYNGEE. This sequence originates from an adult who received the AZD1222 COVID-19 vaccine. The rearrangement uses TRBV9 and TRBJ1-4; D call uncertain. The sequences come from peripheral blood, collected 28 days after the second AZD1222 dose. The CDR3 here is CASSVALWEKLFF. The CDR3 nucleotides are TGTGCCAGCAGCGTAGCTCTTTGGGAAAAACTGTTTTTT.